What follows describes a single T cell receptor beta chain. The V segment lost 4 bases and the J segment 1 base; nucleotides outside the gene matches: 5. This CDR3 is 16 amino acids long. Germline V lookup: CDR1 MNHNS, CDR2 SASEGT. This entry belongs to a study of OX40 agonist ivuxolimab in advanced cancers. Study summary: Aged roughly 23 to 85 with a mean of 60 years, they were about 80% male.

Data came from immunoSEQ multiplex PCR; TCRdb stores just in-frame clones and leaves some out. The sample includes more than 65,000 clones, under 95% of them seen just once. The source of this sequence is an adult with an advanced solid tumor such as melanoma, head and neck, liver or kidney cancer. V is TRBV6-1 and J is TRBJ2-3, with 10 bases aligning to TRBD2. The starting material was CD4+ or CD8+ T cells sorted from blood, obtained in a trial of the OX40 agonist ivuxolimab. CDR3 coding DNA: TGTGCCAGCAGTGTTTTTACTAGCGGGGGCACAGATACGCAGTATTTT. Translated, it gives CASSVFTSGGTDTQYF.